The 9 T cell receptor beta chains below were found in one sample sequenced in a study of T cells after yellow fever vaccination. TCRdb fed the 5' RACE reads into MiXCR, producing one record per CDR3 protein. This table has some 70,000 distinct CDR3 sequences, about 6% appearing once. Here the sequenced sample was CD8+ T cells sorted from PBMCs, taken around 45 days after the first yellow fever vaccination. These receptors all come from a man younger than 35 who received the YFV17D yellow fever vaccine.

This clonotype was picked up a small number of times. The V and J genes are TRBV7-9 and TRBJ2-7, with D possibly matching TRBD2 (6 bases). V lost 5 bases and J 4 bases, leaving 21 bases between the germline ends. Germline CDR1 and CDR2: SEHNR and FQNEAQ (reference sequence). The CDR3 sequence is 16 residues long. The CDR3 DNA is TGTGCCAGCAGCCACCCCGGGGGAGGCCTACTTTACGAGCAGTACGTC. Translation: CASSHPGGGLLYEQYV.

This clonotype turned up a few times. The CDR3 sequence is CASSPRASQETQYF. The DNA for the CDR3 is TGCGCCAGCAGCCCCCGTGCGAGTCAAGAGACCCAGTACTTC. The rearrangement links TRBV4-3 to TRBJ2-5, with D unresolved. The CDR3 covers 14 residues. With 4 bases removed from V and 2 bases from J, the gap between germline ends came to 11 bases. Germline V gives CDR1 LGHNA, CDR2 YSLEER.

V usage is TRBV20-1 and J usage is TRBJ2-7; 9 bases fit TRBD1. J lost 5 bases, V lost 8 bases, and 7 bases had no gene match. The V gene's germline CDR1 is DFQATT and CDR2 SNEGSKA (reference sequence). This CDR3 contains 12 residues. CDR3 nucleotides: TGCAGTTGCCGGGACAGGGTCCACGAGCAGTACTTC. Translation gives CSCRDRVHEQYF.

This clonotype has more than one count but fewer than ten. The chain recombines TRBV7-2 with TRBJ2-3; D could derive from TRBD1 or TRBD2 (5 bases each). Germline V gene lookup returns CDR1 SGHTA and CDR2 FQGNSA. V shed 8 bases and J shed 0 bases, with 9 bases lying between them. The CDR3 spans 13 residues. CDR3 coding DNA: TGTGCCAGCGGTGGGGACAGCACAGATACGCAGTATTTT. This codes for CASGGDSTDTQYF.

This rearrangement joins TRBV7-9 to TRBJ2-5; D tentatively fits TRBD1 or TRBD2 (5 bases each). Germline loops: CDR1 SEHNR, CDR2 FQNEAQ (reference sequence). V was clipped by 2 bases and J by 3 bases, with 13 bases between them. The CDR3 has 15 amino acids. CDR3 protein: CASSLFTGPEETQYF. CDR3 DNA sequence: TGTGCCAGCAGCTTATTTACGGGGCCTGAAGAGACCCAGTACTTC. The full variable domain, with the rest looked up from reference TRBV7-9 and TRBJ2-5, is DTGVSQNPRHKITKRGQNVTFRCDPISEHNRLYWYRQTLGQGPEFLTYFQNEAQLEKSRLLSDRFSAERPKGSFSTLEIQRTEQGDSAMYLCASSLFTGPEETQYFGPGTRLLVL.

The chain has TRBV3-1 and TRBJ1-2; 8 nucleotides align to TRBD1. Trimming cost V 7 bases and J 2 bases; bases outside gene matches: 9. CDR1 is LGHDT and CDR2 is YNNKEL in the germline V gene (reference sequence). CDR3 length: 15 amino acids. CDR3 region: CASTHGDRTNYGYTF. In nucleotides, the CDR3 is TGTGCCAGCACCCATGGGGACAGGACCAACTATGGCTACACCTTC.

The chain links TRBV12-3 or TRBV12-4 to TRBJ1-1; D unresolved. This CDR3 has 14 amino acids. The V end was cut by 4 bases, the J end by 0 bases, with 9 bases between. The CDR3 here is CASSSWSMNTEAFF. As DNA, the CDR3 is TGTGCCAGCAGTTCGTGGAGCATGAACACTGAAGCTTTCTTT.

This clonotype has at least ten counts. The V gene is TRBV3-1, the J gene TRBJ2-3; 9 nucleotides agree with TRBD2. V lost 0 bases, J lost 6 bases, and 7 bases stayed unmatched. The CDR3 consists of 16 residues. Germline CDR1 LGHDT, CDR2 YNNKEL (reference sequence). CDR3 nucleotide sequence: TGTGCCAGCAGCCAAGAGAGGACTAGCGAAAGGGATACGCAGTATTTT. This sequence encodes CASSQERTSERDTQYF.

There are a few counts of this clonotype. The gene calls are TRBV5-4 and TRBJ2-1; 8 positions match TRBD2. The CDR3 is made up of 15 amino acids. Germline trimming cut 4 bases from V and 7 bases from J; bases unmatched to any gene: 10. Germline V gives CDR1 SGHNT, CDR2 YYREEE (reference sequence). CDR3 bases: TGTGCCAGCAGCCCCTTCGGGGGGGTGCTGAATGAGCAGTTCTTC. Translation gives CASSPFGGVLNEQFF. The whole variable domain, remainder taken from reference TRBV5-4 and TRBJ2-1, is ETGVTQSPTHLIKTRGQQVTLRCSSQSGHNTVSWYQQALGQGPQFIFQYYREEENGRGNFPPRFSGLQFPNYSSELNVNALELDDSALYLCASSPFGGVLNEQFFGPGTRLTVL.